This TCR beta chain came from a study of regulatory T cells in long-lasting Graves disease. V gave up 5 bases and J gave up 0 bases, with 11 bases separating them. The germline V gene encodes CDR1 LGHDT and CDR2 YNNKEL (reference sequence). CDR3 size: 15 residues. Sequencing libraries for TCR beta were prepared with iRepertoire HTBI primers and Arm-PCR of CDR3 regions. MiXCR, run by TCRdb on the multiplex PCR reads, gives a single entry per CDR3 protein. Seen here are 400,000 to 500,000 distinct CDR3 sequences, over 14% observed once, and the top ten hold approximately 7.8%. The sample's time point: newly diagnosed GD, antithyroid drugs for less than 3 months. The TCR library was made from RNA extracted from PBMCs. Separately, the same data were catalogued under a study of T cells in Graves' hyperthyroidism and ophthalmopathy.

The sequencing used peripheral blood mononuclear cells (PBMCs), collected at new diagnosis, from a patient treated with antithyroid drugs. This TCR came from a woman between 40 and 55 years old with Graves disease. The chain couples TRBV3-1 to TRBJ1-3, with D perhaps matching TRBD1 (5 bases). CDR3 residues: CASSYGTASGNTIYF. DNA of the CDR3: TGTGCCAGCAGCTACGGGACGGCCTCTGGAAACACCATATATTTT. Using reference TRBV3-1 and TRBJ1-3 for the parts outside the CDR3, the full variable domain is DTAVSQTPKYLVTQMGNDKSIKCEQNLGHDTMYWYKQDSKKFLKIMFSYNNKELIINETVPNRFSPKSPDKAHLNLHINSLELGDSAVYFCASSYGTASGNTIYFGEGSWLTVV.